This T cell receptor beta chain came from a study of CD8 T cells in Susac syndrome. The wider study: Active disease was present in 5 or 6 of the sequenced Susac syndrome patients, whereas roughly 8 of them were in remission. Whole-study results and caveats: It was acknowledged in the study that the number of individuals who were included in its TCR sequencing and HLA analysis was relatively small.

The ends were cut back, 2 bases at V and 6 bases at J, with 12 bases in the middle. Germline lookup yields CDR1 DFQATT and CDR2 SNEGSKA (reference sequence). CDR3 length: 13 amino acids. RNA totalling roughly 0.45 to 1 ug underwent reverse transcription with random hexamers. TCRdb reprocessed the immunoSEQ multiplex PCR reads with MiXCR, giving one entry per CDR3 protein. The sample has about 240,000 distinct CDR3 sequences, 96% seen once. About this clonotype itself: Its target is not known.

Sequenced material: CD4+ T cells from PBMCs. This TCR was recovered from a human donor with Susac syndrome. V is TRBV20-1 and J is TRBJ2-3, with a tentative D call TRBD2 (5 bases). CDR3 protein: CSARTLGGDTQYF. The DNA of the CDR3 is TGCAGTGCTAGAACCCTAGGCGGGGATACGCAGTATTTT.